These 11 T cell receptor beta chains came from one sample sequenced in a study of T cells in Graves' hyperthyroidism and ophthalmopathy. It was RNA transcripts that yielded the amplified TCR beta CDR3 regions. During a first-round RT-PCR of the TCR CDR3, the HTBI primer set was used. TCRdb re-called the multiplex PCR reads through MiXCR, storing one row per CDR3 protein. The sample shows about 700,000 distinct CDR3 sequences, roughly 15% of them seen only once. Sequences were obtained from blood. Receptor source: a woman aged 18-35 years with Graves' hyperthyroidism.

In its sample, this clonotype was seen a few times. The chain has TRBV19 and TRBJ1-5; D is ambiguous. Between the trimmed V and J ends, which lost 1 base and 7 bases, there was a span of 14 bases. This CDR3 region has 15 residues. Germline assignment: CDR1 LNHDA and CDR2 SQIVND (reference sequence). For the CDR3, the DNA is TGTGCCAGTAGTATAGTCCGGCCTAAGGACCAGCCCCAGCATTTT. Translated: CASSIVRPKDQPQHF.

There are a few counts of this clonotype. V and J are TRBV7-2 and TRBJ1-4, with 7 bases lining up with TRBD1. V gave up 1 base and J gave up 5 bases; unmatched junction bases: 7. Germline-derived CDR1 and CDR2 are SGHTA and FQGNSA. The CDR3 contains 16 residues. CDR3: CASSLGSGTVNEKLFF. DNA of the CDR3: TGTGCCAGCAGCTTAGGATCGGGGACAGTGAATGAAAAACTGTTTTTT.

Here the CDR3 reads CASSRPSGRSYF. As DNA, the CDR3 is TGTGCCAGCAGCCGGCCTAGCGGGAGGTCATACTTC. This chain uses TRBV14 with TRBJ2-5, with 11 bases matching TRBD2. Germline V lookup: CDR1 SGHDN, CDR2 FVKESK. V was clipped by 4 bases and J by 14 bases; unmatched bases: 6. This CDR3 spans 12 amino acids.

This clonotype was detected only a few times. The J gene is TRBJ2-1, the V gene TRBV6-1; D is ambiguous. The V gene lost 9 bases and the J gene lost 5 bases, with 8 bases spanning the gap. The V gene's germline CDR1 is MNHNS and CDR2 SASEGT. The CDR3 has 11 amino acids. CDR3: CASARNNEQFF. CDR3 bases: TGTGCCAGTGCTAGAAACAATGAGCAGTTCTTC.

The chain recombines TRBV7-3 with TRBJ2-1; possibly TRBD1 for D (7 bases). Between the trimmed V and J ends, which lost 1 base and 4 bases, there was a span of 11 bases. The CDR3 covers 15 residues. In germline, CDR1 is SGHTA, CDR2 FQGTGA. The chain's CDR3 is CASSLMQGGYNEQFF. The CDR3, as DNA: TGTGCCAGCAGCTTAATGCAGGGGGGTTACAATGAGCAGTTCTTC.

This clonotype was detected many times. The CDR3 region is CAWNADGLAGNEQFF. CDR3 bases: TGTGCCTGGAATGCCGATGGACTAGCGGGAAATGAGCAGTTCTTC. The chain is built from TRBV30 and TRBJ2-1; TRBD2 aligns across 12 bases. J was trimmed by 7 bases and V by 4 bases; bases with no gene match: 8. The germline gives CDR1 GTSNPN, CDR2 SVGIG (reference sequence). The CDR3 loop spans 15 amino acids. The variable domain in full, completed from reference TRBV30 and TRBJ2-1, reads SQTIHQWPATLVQPVGSPLSLECTVEGTSNPNLYWYRQAAGRGLQLLFYSVGIGQISSEVPQNLSASRPQDRQFILSSKKLLLSDSGFYLCAWNADGLAGNEQFFGPGTRLTVL.

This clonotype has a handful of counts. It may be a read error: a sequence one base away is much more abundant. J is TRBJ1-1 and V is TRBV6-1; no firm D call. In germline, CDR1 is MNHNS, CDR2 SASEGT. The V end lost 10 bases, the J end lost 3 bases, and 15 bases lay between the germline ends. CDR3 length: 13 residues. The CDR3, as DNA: TGTGCCATCGAAAGCGCCGGGGACACTGAAGCTTTCTTT. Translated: CAIESAGDTEAFF.

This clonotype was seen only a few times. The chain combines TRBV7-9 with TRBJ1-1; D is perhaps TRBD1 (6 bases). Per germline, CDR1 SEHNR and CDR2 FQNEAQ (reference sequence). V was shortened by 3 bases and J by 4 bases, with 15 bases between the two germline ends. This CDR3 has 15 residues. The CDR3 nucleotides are TGTGCCAGCAGCTTCTCTTCATGGGGGCCCACTGAAGCTTTCTTT. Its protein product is CASSFSSWGPTEAFF. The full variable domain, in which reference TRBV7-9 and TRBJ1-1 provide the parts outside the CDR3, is DTGVSQNPRHKITKRGQNVTFRCDPISEHNRLYWYRQTLGQGPEFLTYFQNEAQLEKSRLLSDRFSAERPKGSFSTLEIQRTEQGDSAMYLCASSFSSWGPTEAFFGQGTRLTVV.

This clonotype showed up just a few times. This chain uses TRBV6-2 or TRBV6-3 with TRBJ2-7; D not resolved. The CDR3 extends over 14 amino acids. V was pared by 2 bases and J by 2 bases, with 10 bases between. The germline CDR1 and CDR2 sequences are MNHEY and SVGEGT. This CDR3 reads CASSYSLLTYEQYF. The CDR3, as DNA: TGTGCCAGCAGTTACAGTCTTCTAACCTACGAGCAGTACTTC.

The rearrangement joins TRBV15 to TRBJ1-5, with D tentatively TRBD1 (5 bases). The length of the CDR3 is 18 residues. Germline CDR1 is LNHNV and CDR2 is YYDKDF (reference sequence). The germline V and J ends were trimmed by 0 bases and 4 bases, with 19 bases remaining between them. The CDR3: CATSRDLPGKGRNQPQHF. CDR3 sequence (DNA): TGTGCCACCAGCAGAGACTTACCAGGGAAGGGACGAAATCAGCCCCAGCATTTT. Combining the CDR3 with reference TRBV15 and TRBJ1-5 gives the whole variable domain DAMVIQNPRYQVTQFGKPVTLSCSQTLNHNVMYWYQQKSSQAPKLLFHYYDKDFNNEADTPDNFQSRRPNTSFCFLDIRSPGLGDTAMYLCATSRDLPGKGRNQPQHFGDGTRLSIL.

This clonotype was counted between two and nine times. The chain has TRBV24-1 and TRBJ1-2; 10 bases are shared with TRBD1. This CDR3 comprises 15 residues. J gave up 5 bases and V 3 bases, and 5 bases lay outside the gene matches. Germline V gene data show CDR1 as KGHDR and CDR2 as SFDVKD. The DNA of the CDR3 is TGTGCCACCAGTGATAGGACAGGGGGATCATATGGCTACACCTTC. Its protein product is CATSDRTGGSYGYTF.